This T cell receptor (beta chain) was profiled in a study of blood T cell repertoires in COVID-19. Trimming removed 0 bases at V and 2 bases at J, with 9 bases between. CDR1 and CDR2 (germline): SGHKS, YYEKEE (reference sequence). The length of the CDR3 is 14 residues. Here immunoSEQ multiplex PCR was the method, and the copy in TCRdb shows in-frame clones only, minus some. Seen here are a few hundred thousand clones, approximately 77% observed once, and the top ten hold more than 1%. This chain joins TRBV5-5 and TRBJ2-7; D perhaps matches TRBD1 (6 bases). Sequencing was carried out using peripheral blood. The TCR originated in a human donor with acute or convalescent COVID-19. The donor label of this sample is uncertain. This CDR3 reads CASSLGTATYEQYF. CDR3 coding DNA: TGTGCCAGCAGCTTGGGGACAGCTACCTACGAGCAGTACTTC.